Listed here are 3 T cell receptor beta chains from one sample, sequenced in a study of post-analysis software for immune sequencing data. Study-wide results and limits: Roughly five TRBV segments appeared more often in patients than in controls, and TRBV5-6, TRBV5-1 and TRBV20-1 were among these.

These receptors' antigens are unknown. cDNA libraries for TCR beta contained unique molecular identifiers. TCRdb redid the calling of the PCR reads with MiXCR, one entry per CDR3 protein. The sample carries about 540,000 distinct CDR3 sequences, about a third recorded once. The specimen was blood. The receptor set was obtained from a girl aged 2-17 years with multiple sclerosis.

The J gene is TRBJ1-2, the V gene TRBV5-1; the D gene is possibly TRBD1 (6 bases). Germline V gives CDR1 SGHRS, CDR2 YFSETQ. The V gene lost 3 bases and the J gene lost 8 bases, with 14 bases spanning the gap. CDR3 length: 13 residues. CDR3 protein: CASSWQGRRGYTF. DNA for the CDR3: TGCGCCAGCAGCTGGCAGGGGCGGAGAGGCTACACCTTC.

The chain carries TRBV3-1 and TRBJ2-2, with 9 bases lining up with TRBD2. The germline V gene encodes CDR1 LGHDT and CDR2 YNNKEL (reference sequence). The ends lost 4 bases at V and 5 bases at J; junction bases unmatched: 5. The CDR3 has 15 amino acids. In DNA form, the CDR3 reads TGTGCCAGCAGCCGCGGGGGGGCCAGAACCGGGGAGCTGTTTTTT. It yields the protein CASSRGGARTGELFF.

The chain has TRBV6-1 and TRBJ2-5; tentatively, D is TRBD2 (6 bases). The ends were cut back, 2 bases at V and 5 bases at J, with 9 bases in the middle. Germline values: CDR1 MNHNS, CDR2 SASEGT. The CDR3 is 13 residues long. CDR3 sequence: CASSESREETQYF. The CDR3 DNA is TGTGCCAGCAGTGAAAGCCGGGAGGAGACCCAGTACTTC.